This T cell receptor (beta chain) originates from a study of T-cell memory formation after mild COVID-19. Across the whole study: TCR clusters were mostly confined to one donor each.

TCRdb used MiXCR to reprocess the 5' RACE reads, holding one entry per CDR3 protein. The sample includes 410,000 or so distinct CDR3 sequences, about 22% of them seen just once. The V gene lost 6 bases and the J gene lost 4 bases, with 12 bases spanning the gap. This CDR3 spans 14 amino acids. Germline CDR1 LGHDT, CDR2 YNNKEL (reference sequence). This clonotype has more than one count but fewer than ten. Its antigen is undetermined. Study-wide results and limits: Within pre-infection memory, some responding clones were found, suggesting cross-reactive memory joined. CD4+ clones that contracted lay mainly in CM and EM; CD8+ ones lay in EMRA.

The J gene is TRBJ2-2, the V gene TRBV3-1, with a tentative D call TRBD1 (6 bases). Sequenced sample: PBMCs or a T cell subset sorted from them (not recorded which). The receptor was derived from an adult woman who had mild COVID-19 (a few samples of this study predate the infection). Cell type and time point are not known. CDR3 bases: TGTGCCAGCAGACAGGACAGCTTCACCGGGGAGCTGTTTTTT. Translated, it gives CASRQDSFTGELFF.